These T cell receptor beta chains were read from a single sample in a study of blood T cells in healthy people across ages. TCRdb passed the 5' RACE reads through MiXCR, listing each CDR3 protein once. The table records 800,000 to 950,000 distinct CDR3 sequences, 25% to 35% of them present only once. These same records also appear under a second study, on T cells of mothers and their children.

Sequences were obtained from blood. The receptors shown here come from a woman in her thirties or forties in good health. CDR3s include the opening cysteine and the closing phenylalanine or tryptophan. Fields, in order: D gene, clone size, J gene, V gene, CDR3 DNA, CDR3 protein. D genes are given only for firm matches. Clone size is not always given. Where it is, it says once, few, many or a class for expanded clones.

>NA|NA|TRBJ2-1|TRBV7-2
TGTGCCAGCAGCTCGATCGGGGCCTCCTACAATGAGCAGTTCTTC
CASSSIGASYNEQFF
>NA|NA|TRBJ2-1|TRBV12-3/TRBV12-4
TGTGCCAGCAGTTTCCTCTTGTCGTACCAAGAGACCCAGTTCTTC
CASSFLLSYQETQFF
>NA|NA|TRBJ1-1|TRBV12-3/TRBV12-4
TGTGCCAGCACCCCCGCTGGGGGGACCACTGAAGCTTTCTTT
CASTPAGGTTEAFF
>NA|many|TRBJ2-5|TRBV7-2
TGTGCCAGCAGCATCGACCGCCGGGAGACCCAGTACTTC
CASSIDRRETQYF
>NA|few|TRBJ1-1|TRBV28
TGTGCCAGCAGTTTATCTAGGCAGGGGATAGCTCCGATAAACACTGAAGCTTTCTTT
CASSLSRQGIAPINTEAFF
>NA|few|TRBJ2-3|TRBV12-3/TRBV12-4
TGTGCCAGCAAGGCTACAGATACGCAGTATTTT
CASKATDTQYF
>NA|NA|TRBJ1-2|TRBV9
TGTGCCAGCAGCGGTACAGGGAGTGACTACACCTTC
CASSGTGSDYTF
>TRBD1|many|TRBJ1-2|TRBV12-5
TGTGCTAGTGGTCTCAGGACAGGTCCTTTCCTTTACTATGGCTACACCTTC
CASGLRTGPFLYYGYTF
>TRBD1|few|TRBJ1-2|TRBV5-1
TGCGCCAGCAGCTTGGGCCCGGACAGGGTCGAACTGGATGGCTACACCTTC
CASSLGPDRVELDGYTF
>TRBD1|many|TRBJ1-2|TRBV7-2
TGTGCCAGCAGCCCAGGACAGGGAAGAAATGGCTACACCTTC
CASSPGQGRNGYTF
>NA|once|TRBJ1-2|TRBV9
TGTGCCAGCAGCGTAGGCGGAAGGACCCCTCCAGGATATGGCTACACCTTC
CASSVGGRTPPGYGYTF
>NA|NA|TRBJ1-2|TRBV6-5
TGTGCCAGCAGTCCCCGGGACCGCGTTCTTGGCTACACCTTC
CASSPRDRVLGYTF
>NA|many|TRBJ2-7|TRBV20-1
TGCAGTGCGCCAGCAGGGGCCTACGAGCAGTACTTC
CSAPAGAYEQYF
>NA|NA|TRBJ1-1|TRBV10-3
TGTGCCATCAGTGAGTCGGTAGGCAGGGAAAGGACTGAAGCTTTCTTT
CAISESVGRERTEAFF
>TRBD1|many|TRBJ2-6|TRBV7-9
TGTGCCAGCAGCCCCTCGGGGACAGGGCTGTCTGGGGCCAACGTCCTGACTTTC
CASSPSGTGLSGANVLTF
>NA|NA|TRBJ2-1|TRBV2
TGTGCCAGCAGCCTACAGTCCTACAATGAGCAGTTCTTC
CASSLQSYNEQFF
>NA|few|TRBJ2-1|TRBV20-1
TGCAGTGCTAGAGACACCACAGGGAGCTCCTACAATGAGCAGTTCTTC
CSARDTTGSSYNEQFF
>TRBD2|few|TRBJ2-1|TRBV9
TGTGCCAGCAGCGTAGCCCCAGCGGGGGACAATGAGCAGTTCTTC
CASSVAPAGDNEQFF
>NA|many|TRBJ2-1|TRBV24-1
TGTGCCACCAGTTCCGTGACATTTGAGCAGTTCTTC
CATSSVTFEQFF
>TRBD1|NA|TRBJ1-3|TRBV2
TGTGCCAGCAGTGTCGACAGGGTCGGTGGAAACACCATATATTTT
CASSVDRVGGNTIYF
>NA|few|TRBJ1-1|TRBV20-1
TGCAGTGCTACCCGAGGAGACACTGAAGCTTTCTTT
CSATRGDTEAFF
>TRBD1|NA|TRBJ1-1|TRBV28
TGTGCCAGCAGGGAACAGGGGGCACGCTCTGAAGCTTTCTTT
CASREQGARSEAFF
>TRBD2|few|TRBJ2-5|TRBV3-1
TGTGCCAGCAGCCCCCCCAGTTTACTAGCGGGGTTCTACAATGAGCAGTACTTC
CASSPPSLLAGFYNEQYF
>NA|few|TRBJ1-5|TRBV15
TGTGCCACCAGATTGGATAGCAATCAGCCCCAGCATTTT
CATRLDSNQPQHF
>NA|few|TRBJ1-2|TRBV27
TGTGCCAGCAGAGACAGAGCGTACGCTTATGGCTACACCTTC
CASRDRAYAYGYTF
>TRBD2|NA|TRBJ2-1|TRBV20-1
TGCAGTGCTAGAGGACTAGCGGGCTCCTACGAGCAGTTCTTC
CSARGLAGSYEQFF
>NA|many|TRBJ2-7|TRBV29-1
TGCAGCGTTGAGGTGTGGCAGGACAGCACTTACGAGCAGTACTTC
CSVEVWQDSTYEQYF
>NA|NA|TRBJ1-2|TRBV7-2
TGTGCCAGCAGCTTATCCCCCGGGGGCTTAGCTAACTATGGCTACACCTTC
CASSLSPGGLANYGYTF